These T cell receptor beta chains were read from a single sample in a study of T cell changes during pregnancy in multiple sclerosis. TCRdb keeps only in-frame clones here, not all; method: immunoSEQ multiplex PCR. The sample consists of about 38,000 clones, around 90% of them appearing once. The sample consisted of CD4+ T cells from peripheral blood mononuclear cells, taken after pregnancy. The receptors here all came from a female donor in good health, enrolled as a control in a pregnancy study. The CDR3 runs from the conserved cysteine through the conserved F or W. D genes are given only for firm matches. Where a row states a size, it is once, few, many or the class of an expanded clone; other rows omit it.

clone_size: -
d_call: TRBD2
v_call: TRBV7-9
j_call: TRBJ2-1
cdr3_nt: TGTGCCAGCAGCTTTAGGACTAGCGGGTCCCCATCCTACAATGAGCAGTTCTTC
cdr3_aa: CASSFRTSGSPSYNEQFF

clone_size: -
d_call: TRBD1
v_call: TRBV19
j_call: TRBJ2-7
cdr3_nt: TGTGCCAGTAGTAAAACCCCGACAGGGTCCGAGCAGTACTTC
cdr3_aa: CASSKTPTGSEQYF

clone_size: -
d_call: TRBD1
v_call: TRBV30
j_call: TRBJ1-2
cdr3_nt: TGTGCCTGGAGTCCCCGACAGGGGGTGAGGGACTATGGCTACACCTTC
cdr3_aa: CAWSPRQGVRDYGYTF

clone_size: few
d_call: TRBD2
v_call: TRBV11-2
j_call: TRBJ2-1
cdr3_nt: TGTGCCAGCAGACCTTCCGGGACTAGCGTCTACAATGAGCAGTTCTTC
cdr3_aa: CASRPSGTSVYNEQFF

clone_size: -
d_call: TRBD1
v_call: TRBV6-4
j_call: TRBJ2-1
cdr3_nt: TGTGCCAGCAGCCCGGACAGGGGCTATGAGCAGTTCTTC
cdr3_aa: CASSPDRGYEQFF

clone_size: -
d_call: -
v_call: TRBV7-6
j_call: TRBJ1-1
cdr3_nt: TGTGCCAGCAGCCCCTCCCCCTTGAACACTGAAGCTTTCTTT
cdr3_aa: CASSPSPLNTEAFF

clone_size: -
d_call: TRBD1
v_call: TRBV5-4
j_call: TRBJ2-2
cdr3_nt: TGTGCCAGCAGTTACTTGACAGGGGGCGCCGGGGAGCTGTTTTTT
cdr3_aa: CASSYLTGGAGELFF

clone_size: -
d_call: -
v_call: TRBV28
j_call: TRBJ1-5
cdr3_nt: TGTGCCAGCAGACGTCGACCCACAGGGTACAGCAATCAGCCCCAGCATTTT
cdr3_aa: CASRRRPTGYSNQPQHF

clone_size: -
d_call: TRBD1
v_call: TRBV6-1
j_call: TRBJ1-3
cdr3_nt: TGTGCCAGCAGTGTGGACAGGCTGTCCTCTGGAAACACCATATATTTT
cdr3_aa: CASSVDRLSSGNTIYF

clone_size: -
d_call: -
v_call: TRBV6-5
j_call: TRBJ1-3
cdr3_nt: TGTGCCAGCAGTTACTCTCCAGACTCTGGAAACACCATATATTTT
cdr3_aa: CASSYSPDSGNTIYF

clone_size: -
d_call: TRBD2
v_call: TRBV12-5
j_call: TRBJ2-5
cdr3_nt: TGTGCTAGTGGCTTCCGGACTAGCGGGAGTGGGCAGACCCAGTACTTC
cdr3_aa: CASGFRTSGSGQTQYF

clone_size: -
d_call: TRBD1
v_call: TRBV11-1
j_call: TRBJ2-5
cdr3_nt: TGTGCCAGCAGCCCGGGACAGGGGGCGGAAGAGACCCAGTACTTC
cdr3_aa: CASSPGQGAEETQYF

clone_size: -
d_call: TRBD2
v_call: TRBV19
j_call: TRBJ2-1
cdr3_nt: TGTGCCAGTAGTACTCTAGCGGGAGGGTGGGGTGAGCAGTTCTTC
cdr3_aa: CASSTLAGGWGEQFF

clone_size: -
d_call: -
v_call: TRBV9
j_call: TRBJ1-3
cdr3_nt: TGTGCCAGCAGCGTAGACCTCGGGGGGGCTTCTGGAAACACCATATATTTT
cdr3_aa: CASSVDLGGASGNTIYF

clone_size: -
d_call: -
v_call: TRBV2
j_call: TRBJ2-7
cdr3_nt: TGTGCCAGCAGGACAGCCTCCTACGAGCAGTACTTC
cdr3_aa: CASRTASYEQYF

clone_size: -
d_call: TRBD1
v_call: TRBV9
j_call: TRBJ1-2
cdr3_nt: TGTGCCAGCAGCGTGTTCGACAGGGGGTATGGCTACACCTTC
cdr3_aa: CASSVFDRGYGYTF

clone_size: -
d_call: TRBD1
v_call: TRBV19
j_call: TRBJ1-3
cdr3_nt: TGTGCCAGTAGTATTTTCGGGACAGGGAACTCTGGAAACACCATATATTTT
cdr3_aa: CASSIFGTGNSGNTIYF

clone_size: -
d_call: -
v_call: TRBV30
j_call: TRBJ1-3
cdr3_nt: TGTGCCTGGGGACACGGAAACACCATATATTTT
cdr3_aa: CAWGHGNTIYF

clone_size: once
d_call: -
v_call: TRBV19
j_call: TRBJ1-1
cdr3_nt: TGTGCCAGTAGTATTCAGGGGTGGACTGAAGCTTTCTTT
cdr3_aa: CASSIQGWTEAFF

clone_size: -
d_call: -
v_call: TRBV11-3
j_call: TRBJ2-5
cdr3_nt: TGTGCCAGCAGCTTAGGGGGGGGCGGAGAGACCCAGTACTTC
cdr3_aa: CASSLGGGGETQYF

clone_size: -
d_call: TRBD2
v_call: TRBV30
j_call: TRBJ2-7
cdr3_nt: TGTGCCTGGAGTAGCCTAGCGGGGAGAAGGATCTACGAGCAGTACTTC
cdr3_aa: CAWSSLAGRRIYEQYF

clone_size: -
d_call: -
v_call: TRBV5-1
j_call: TRBJ1-4
cdr3_nt: TGCGCCAGCAGCGAGGAGGGAAGAGCGGAAAAACTGTTTTTT
cdr3_aa: CASSEEGRAEKLFF

clone_size: -
d_call: TRBD1
v_call: TRBV19
j_call: TRBJ2-7
cdr3_nt: TGTGCCGAGGGGGGACAGGGAAGCTGGAGGTCCTACGAGCAGTACTTC
cdr3_aa: CAEGGQGSWRSYEQYF

clone_size: -
d_call: -
v_call: TRBV30
j_call: TRBJ1-2
cdr3_nt: TGTGCCCTCCATGCGGGGGGGGCAGGTGGCTACACCTTC
cdr3_aa: CALHAGGAGGYTF

clone_size: -
d_call: -
v_call: TRBV10-3
j_call: TRBJ2-7
cdr3_nt: TGTGCCATCAGTGGGGGAGAAGCCTACGAGCAGTACTTC
cdr3_aa: CAISGGEAYEQYF

clone_size: once
d_call: TRBD2
v_call: TRBV5-4
j_call: TRBJ2-2
cdr3_nt: TGTGCCAGCAGCCAGACTAGCGGGAACACCGGGGAGCTGTTTTTT
cdr3_aa: CASSQTSGNTGELFF

clone_size: -
d_call: -
v_call: TRBV7-6
j_call: TRBJ1-5
cdr3_nt: TGTGCCAGCAGCTTAGGTGGCGGATTCAATCAGCCCCAGCATTTT
cdr3_aa: CASSLGGGFNQPQHF

clone_size: -
d_call: TRBD1
v_call: TRBV18
j_call: TRBJ2-1
cdr3_nt: TGTGCCAGCTCACCGACAGGGGGCCCCAATGAGCAGTTCTTC
cdr3_aa: CASSPTGGPNEQFF

clone_size: -
d_call: -
v_call: TRBV29-1
j_call: TRBJ1-1
cdr3_nt: TGCAGCGTTGATGGACACACGTTCGGAACTGAAGCTTTCTTT
cdr3_aa: CSVDGHTFGTEAFF

clone_size: -
d_call: TRBD2
v_call: TRBV7-2
j_call: TRBJ2-1
cdr3_nt: TGTGCCAGCAGCTTTCTAGCGGGGGGCCGGAATGAGCAGTTCTTC
cdr3_aa: CASSFLAGGRNEQFF

clone_size: -
d_call: TRBD2
v_call: TRBV5-4
j_call: TRBJ2-5
cdr3_nt: TGTGCCAGCAGCCCCCTTGGCGGGGGGTACCAAGAGACCCAGTACTTC
cdr3_aa: CASSPLGGGYQETQYF

clone_size: -
d_call: TRBD2
v_call: TRBV19
j_call: TRBJ2-7
cdr3_nt: TGTGCCAGTAGTCCCCCGGGGGGGACCTACGAGCAGTACTTC
cdr3_aa: CASSPPGGTYEQYF

clone_size: -
d_call: TRBD2
v_call: TRBV19
j_call: TRBJ2-2
cdr3_nt: TGTGCCAGCGGACTAGCGGGAGTCGGCGGGGAGCTGTTTTTT
cdr3_aa: CASGLAGVGGELFF

clone_size: -
d_call: TRBD1
v_call: TRBV19
j_call: TRBJ1-2
cdr3_nt: TGTGCCAGTAGTCCGGACAGGGGGGGTGGCTACACCTTC
cdr3_aa: CASSPDRGGGYTF

clone_size: -
d_call: -
v_call: TRBV5-6
j_call: TRBJ1-3
cdr3_nt: TGTGCCAGCAGCTCCCTGGACTTGTCTGGAAACACCATATATTTT
cdr3_aa: CASSSLDLSGNTIYF